This T cell receptor beta chain appears in the sequencing data of a study of T cell changes during pregnancy in multiple sclerosis. Measured with immunoSEQ multiplex PCR; TCRdb has only the in-frame clones, and not every one. Here the sample spans about 110,000 clones, more than 85% being singletons. The clonotype originates from a female donor with multiple sclerosis, enrolled in a pregnancy study. Sequences were derived from peripheral blood, sampled after pregnancy.

The CDR3 DNA sequence: TGCAGCGTTGAAAAATTCGGGGATACGCAGTATTTT. It codes for CSVEKFGDTQYF. The chain employs TRBV29-1 and TRBJ2-3; D call uncertain. The CDR3 contains 12 residues. Germline CDR1 reads SQVTM; CDR2 reads ANQGSEA. V lost 2 bases to trimming and J lost 6 bases, with 9 bases between them.